Below, 17 T cell receptor beta chains from the same sample are listed, as sequenced in a study of T cell changes during pregnancy in multiple sclerosis. The table came from immunoSEQ multiplex PCR; TCRdb's copy has only in-frame clones and leaves some out. The sample lists approximately 97,000 clones; 90% to 95% were seen once. The sequences come from peripheral blood, collected after pregnancy. These receptors originate from a female donor in good health, enrolled as a control in a pregnancy study.

The chain combines TRBV29-1 with TRBJ2-1; D call uncertain. V lost 8 bases and J lost 2, with 16 bases in between. The CDR3 consists of 14 residues. Germline loops: CDR1 SQVTM, CDR2 ANQGSEA. For the CDR3, the DNA is TGCAGCTCCGACTCCCTTCAGACCTACAATGAGCAGTTCTTC. The encoded protein is CSSDSLQTYNEQFF.

The genes are TRBV30 and TRBJ1-5; D is perhaps TRBD1 (5 bases). The V end lost 0 bases, the J end lost 8 bases, and 11 bases lay between the germline ends. The CDR3 runs 13 residues. From germline, CDR1 is GTSNPN and CDR2 SVGIG (reference sequence). As DNA, the CDR3 is TGTGCCTGGAGTGTACAGGTTACGGAGCCCCAGCATTTT. As protein: CAWSVQVTEPQHF.

V is TRBV4-3 and J is TRBJ1-2; no clear D gene. This CDR3 is built from 15 residues. Germline assignment: CDR1 LGHNA and CDR2 YSLEER. Trimming took off 0 bases at V and 5 bases at J, with 13 bases between the two ends. CDR3 amino acids: CASSQDRTGDYGYTF. DNA of the CDR3: TGCGCCAGCAGCCAAGATCGGACTGGGGATTATGGCTACACCTTC.

V and J are TRBV27 and TRBJ2-5; TRBD1 matches at 7 bases. Germline CDR1 and CDR2: MNHEY and SMNVEV (reference sequence). V lost 8 bases, J lost 3 bases, and 3 bases stayed unmatched. This CDR3 has 12 residues. CDR3 protein: CASRDSKETQYF. CDR3 coding DNA: TGTGCCAGCCGGGACAGTAAAGAGACCCAGTACTTC.

This chain connects TRBV7-9 to TRBJ2-7; tentatively, D is TRBD2 (6 bases). With 3 bases removed from V and 4 bases from J, the gap between germline ends came to 13 bases. The CDR3 covers 14 residues. Germline V gene data show CDR1 as SEHNR and CDR2 as FQNEAQ (reference sequence). The DNA of the CDR3 is TGTGCCAGCAGCTTGAAGGGGACTCCGTACGAGCAGTACTTC. Translating it yields CASSLKGTPYEQYF.

This chain uses TRBV27 with TRBJ1-5; D not certain. CDR3 length equals 15 residues. Per the germline V gene, CDR1 is MNHEY and CDR2 is SMNVEV (reference sequence). Trimming pared 2 bases from V and 4 bases from J, leaving 12 bases between. CDR3 loop: CASSLGGRINQPQHF. The DNA for the CDR3 is TGTGCCAGCAGTTTAGGAGGACGGATTAATCAGCCCCAGCATTTT.

The chain employs TRBV19 and TRBJ2-3; the D is unclear. The V and J ends lost 4 bases and 2 bases respectively, with 7 bases between them. This CDR3 is built from 13 residues. Germline CDR1 is LNHDA and CDR2 is SQIVND (reference sequence). The CDR3 loop reads CASSRQITDTQYF. CDR3 nucleotides: TGTGCCAGTAGTAGGCAGATCACAGATACGCAGTATTTT.

Details on this clone: One end of the junction varies from germline; a read error may be responsible. The chain uses TRBV7-7 and TRBJ1-1; 12 nucleotides align to TRBD1. The CDR3 has 17 residues. The germline V gene encodes CDR1 SSHAT and CDR2 FNYEAQ (reference sequence). The DNA for the CDR3 is TGTGCTAGCAGCTTAGGGACAGGGGGCTATCTGAACACTGAAGCTTTCTTT. Translating gives CASSLGTGGYLNTEAFF.

The V call is TRBV28, the J call TRBJ2-7; 11 positions match TRBD2. With V trimmed by 8 bases and J by 3 bases, 9 bases remained unmatched. The CDR3 runs to 15 residues. In germline, CDR1 is MDHEN, CDR2 SYDVKM. The CDR3 spells CASRVSGGAFYEQYF. The DNA of the CDR3 is TGTGCCAGCCGGGTTAGCGGGGGGGCCTTCTACGAGCAGTACTTC.

The sample holds one count of this clone. V usage is TRBV7-6 and J usage is TRBJ1-5; 9 bases agree with TRBD1. From germline, CDR1 is SGHVS and CDR2 FNYEAQ. The V segment lost 2 bases and the J segment 4 bases; nucleotides outside the gene matches: 3. The CDR3 is 15 residues long. The CDR3: CASSLTTGGNQPQHF. CDR3 nucleotide sequence: TGTGCCAGCAGCTTAACGACAGGGGGAAATCAGCCCCAGCATTTT.

V gene TRBV11-3 combines with J gene TRBJ2-2; D is possibly TRBD1 (5 bases). This CDR3 is 15 amino acids long. Trimming pared 4 bases from V and 2 bases from J, leaving 11 bases between. The germline gives CDR1 SGHNT, CDR2 YENEEA. The CDR3 is CASSSRQINTGELFF. The CDR3 DNA is TGTGCCAGCAGCTCCCGACAGATCAACACCGGGGAGCTGTTTTTT.

The chain couples TRBV19 to TRBJ1-1; D is undetermined. CDR1 and CDR2 (germline): LNHDA, SQIVND (reference sequence). The germline V and J ends were trimmed by 3 bases and 1 base, with 12 bases remaining between them. The CDR3 length is 15 residues. The CDR3 sequence is CASSINELSNTEAFF. In DNA form, the CDR3 reads TGTGCCAGTAGTATTAATGAGCTTTCGAACACTGAAGCTTTCTTT. Filled out from reference TRBV19 and TRBJ1-1, the complete variable domain reads DGGITQSPKYLFRKEGQNVTLSCEQNLNHDAMYWYRQDPGQGLRLIYYSQIVNDFQKGDIAEGYSVSREKKESFPLTVTSAQKNPTAFYLCASSINELSNTEAFFGQGTRLTVV.

The chain joins TRBV25-1 to TRBJ2-2; TRBD1 aligns across 12 bases. Per germline, CDR1 MGHDK and CDR2 SYGVNS. V shed 1 base, J shed 7 bases, and the junction held 10 bases outside the gene matches. This CDR3 region has 18 residues. The CDR3 here is CASSEWPGQGAQGGELFF. In nucleotides, the CDR3 is TGTGCCAGCAGTGAATGGCCGGGACAGGGGGCGCAAGGCGGGGAGCTGTTTTTT.

The chain joins TRBV4-3 to TRBJ2-2, with 7 bases matching TRBD1. CDR3 size: 20 residues. Germline loops: CDR1 LGHNA, CDR2 YSLEER. After removal of 2 bases from V and 0 bases from J, the junction contained 15 bases not matched to a gene. The CDR3 here is CASSQSTGPPSGANTGELFF. As DNA, the CDR3 is TGCGCCAGCAGCCAATCGACAGGGCCGCCGAGCGGCGCGAACACCGGGGAGCTGTTTTTT.

This clone appeared a few times. The chain recombines TRBV11-1 with TRBJ1-2; D is uncertain. CDR1 and CDR2 from the germline V gene are SGHAT and FQDESV (reference sequence). Trimming took 5 bases from V and 6 from J, leaving 13 bases between them. The CDR3 spans 13 residues. DNA of the CDR3: TGTGCCAGCAGCCCGACCCCGGCGGATGGCTACACCTTC. Its translation is CASSPTPADGYTF.

The genes are TRBV2 and TRBJ1-1; D is unresolved. Trimming stripped 1 base from V and 1 base from J, with 7 bases between. Germline loops: CDR1 SNHLY, CDR2 FYNNEI. The CDR3 is made up of 14 amino acids. CDR3 region: CASSEGSTNTEAFF. In DNA form, the CDR3 reads TGTGCCAGCAGTGAAGGGAGCACGAACACTGAAGCTTTCTTT.

V is TRBV18 and J is TRBJ2-7, with 11 positions matching TRBD2. Germline trimming cut 3 bases from V and 5 bases from J; bases unmatched to any gene: 9. CDR1 KGHSH and CDR2 LQKENI come from the germline V gene. This CDR3 has 16 amino acids. Here the CDR3 reads CASSPGLAGGSHEQYF. The CDR3 DNA is TGTGCCAGCTCACCGGGGCTAGCGGGGGGTTCCCACGAGCAGTACTTC. Full variable domain (outside the CDR3, taken from reference TRBV18 and TRBJ2-7): NAGVMQNPRHLVRRRGQEARLRCSPMKGHSHVYWYRQLPEEGLKFMVYLQKENIIDESGMPKERFSAEFPKEGPSILRIQQVVRGDSAAYFCASSPGLAGGSHEQYFGPGTRLTVT.